This T cell receptor beta chain derives from a study of T cell repertoires in cytomegalovirus infection. Study-level findings and limits: Based on cumulative public TCR beta family frequency, carriers of CMV plus the relevant HLA were identified. In two of eight donors, the top clonotype was HLA-C-restricted CMV-specific.

In TCRdb, the reads were re-called with MiXCR into one record per CDR3 protein. The sample lists 300,000 to 450,000 distinct CDR3 sequences; 15% to 20% were seen once. Many counts were recorded for this clonotype. Antigen specificity is unknown. This clonotype originated in a human donor in good health (CMV status not recorded). Some clones in this sample may be carry-over from other donors' samples. The sample was PBMCs.

CDR3 nucleotides: TGTGCCAGCAGCCAGTCAATTGCGGGAGTTGGAGATACGCAGTATTTT. Its protein is CASSQSIAGVGDTQYF. V and J are TRBV7-2 and TRBJ2-3; 7 positions agree with TRBD2. CDR1 is SGHTA and CDR2 is FQGNSA in the germline V gene. The CDR3 covers 16 residues. J lost 5 bases, V lost 5 bases, and 13 bases had no gene match.